This T cell receptor (beta chain) was obtained from a study of OX40 agonist ivuxolimab in advanced cancers. Of note for this clone: What it binds is unknown.

This CDR3 has 15 residues. Overall study findings and caveats: Still undetermined is the antigen specificity of the expanded peripheral T cells. Part of the nonresponder group also had normalized T-cell clonal expansion that was low. Expanded clones tended on average to be more numerous among CD8+ T cells than CD4+.

Measured with immunoSEQ multiplex PCR; TCRdb has only the in-frame clones, and not every one. There are about 41,000 clones in the sample; around 87% occur only once, and more than 3% lies in the top ten. The sequences come from CD4+ or CD8+ T cells sorted from blood, collected in a trial of the OX40 agonist ivuxolimab. This sequence was found in an adult with an advanced solid tumor such as melanoma, head and neck, liver or kidney cancer. The chain couples TRBV21-1 to TRBJ2-7. TRBV21-1 is annotated as a pseudogene. As DNA, the CDR3 is TGTGCCAGCAGCACCACACAGGGGAGGGACTACGAGCAGTACTTC. It encodes CASSTTQGRDYEQYF.